This T cell receptor beta chain was retrieved from a study of Graves' ophthalmopathy and Graves' hyperthyroidism. Germline CDR1 SNHLY, CDR2 FYNNEI. The CDR3 consists of 15 residues. V lost 5 bases, J lost 8 bases, and 8 bases stayed unmatched. Study-wide points: Most expanded clonotypes from thyroid (those above 0.001 frequency) were also found in blood.

Hyperthyroidism patients were newly diagnosed, under 2 months' duration, aged 18 to 65. Orbital computed tomography, together with clinical symptoms, serum thyroxine, TRAb and thyroid ultrasound, was used for diagnosis. TCR beta CDR3 amplification used RNA transcripts. A first-round RT-PCR used HTBI primers, followed by a second-round multiplex PCR. TCRdb called the multiplex PCR reads again in MiXCR, with one record for every CDR3 protein. The sample records a few hundred thousand distinct CDR3 sequences, approximately 37% being singletons. With respect to this clonotype: Antigen: not known.

What was sequenced was peripheral blood or thyroid tissue (not recorded which). The chain has TRBV2 and TRBJ1-4, with TRBD1 identical over 10 bases. This sequence originates from an adult man with Graves' hyperthyroidism. CDR3 sequence (DNA): TGTGCCAGCAGTCCAGCCGGGACAGGGGAAGAAAAACTGTTTTTT. Translated, it gives CASSPAGTGEEKLFF.